This is a list of T cell receptor beta chains from one sample in a study of T cell responses to AZD1222 COVID-19 vaccine. Profiled with immunoSEQ multiplex PCR; TCRdb holds only in-frame clones, not every one. The sample includes approximately 110,000 clones, approximately 90% seen only once; the top ten take 7.9%. The specimen comprised peripheral blood, sampled 28 days after the second AZD1222 dose. Every receptor here comes from an adult who received the AZD1222 COVID-19 vaccine. Both conserved end residues are part of each CDR3. A D gene is named only where the DNA matches it firmly. Some rows mark clone size as missing; the rest say once, few, many or name a class of expanded clone.

v_gene	abundance	j_gene	d_gene	CDR3aa	CDR3nt
TRBV18	NA	TRBJ1-6	TRBD1	CASSPGQTYNSPLHF	TGTGCCAGCTCACCGGGACAGACTTATAATTCACCCCTCCACTTT
TRBV12-3/TRBV12-4	NA	TRBJ1-2	NA	CASSLGGGYTF	TGTGCCAGCAGTTTAGGCGGGGGCTACACCTTC
TRBV10-1	NA	TRBJ2-1	NA	CASSESARGNEQFF	TGCGCCAGCAGTGAGTCCGCAAGGGGCAATGAGCAGTTCTTC
TRBV7-2	NA	TRBJ2-3	TRBD1	CASSPQQGDTQYF	TGTGCCAGCAGCCCCCAACAGGGGGATACGCAGTATTTT
TRBV28	NA	TRBJ1-2	NA	CASSLIGFGYTF	TGTGCCAGCAGTTTAATCGGTTTTGGCTACACCTTC
TRBV27	once	TRBJ2-5	NA	CASGYPYAQETQYF	TGTGCCAGCGGCTATCCGTATGCACAAGAGACCCAGTACTTC
TRBV5-6	NA	TRBJ1-2	TRBD1	CASSLSGTGGIRGYTF	TGTGCCAGCAGCTTATCCGGGACAGGGGGCATACGGGGCTACACCTTC
TRBV14	NA	TRBJ2-7	NA	CASSHFQGRTYEQYF	TGTGCCAGCAGCCACTTTCAGGGGAGAACCTACGAGCAGTACTTC
TRBV6-5	NA	TRBJ1-6	TRBD1	CASSWDRATSPLHF	TGTGCCAGCAGTTGGGACAGGGCGACTTCACCCCTCCACTTT
TRBV25-1	NA	TRBJ1-6	TRBD1	CASSERGQGYSPLHF	TGTGCCAGCAGTGAAAGGGGACAGGGTTATTCACCCCTCCACTTT
TRBV7-9	NA	TRBJ1-2	NA	CASSLDPLVGYGYTF	TGTGCCAGCAGCTTGGACCCTTTGGTGGGGTATGGCTACACCTTC
TRBV2	NA	TRBJ1-5	NA	CASSAPGGNSNQPQHF	TGTGCCAGCAGTGCCCCGGGGGGTAATAGCAATCAGCCCCAGCATTTT
TRBV2	once	TRBJ1-4	TRBD1	CASRKEGAPNEKLFF	TGTGCCAGCAGGAAGGAGGGGGCCCCTAATGAAAAACTGTTTTTT
TRBV7-9	NA	TRBJ2-1	TRBD2	CASSLAFLAGMNNEQFF	TGTGCCAGCAGCTTAGCGTTCCTAGCGGGGATGAACAATGAGCAGTTCTTC
TRBV4-1	few	TRBJ2-7	NA	CASSQEGSYEQYF	TGCGCCAGCAGCCAAGAGGGCAGCTACGAGCAGTACTTC
TRBV19	NA	TRBJ2-3	TRBD1	CATKGDRVTDTQYF	TGTGCCACCAAGGGGGACAGGGTCACAGATACGCAGTATTTT
TRBV9	NA	TRBJ2-7	NA	CASSPPGPRLGEQYF	TGTGCCAGCAGCCCCCCCGGGCCACGATTAGGCGAGCAGTACTTC